This paragraph covers one T cell receptor beta chain sequence. Sequenced by immunoSEQ multiplex PCR; TCRdb stores in-frame clones only, minus some. The table lists 130,000 or so clones, roughly 89% of them singletons. This record comes from a study of blood T cell repertoires in COVID-19. About the study: T cells, B-cell-depleted T cells, or PBMCs supplied cDNA or gDNA.

This CDR3 contains 14 residues. V lost 1 base and J lost 2, with 9 bases in between. The V gene's germline CDR1 is SGHAT and CDR2 FQNNGV. This sequence originates from a man over 45 with active or convalescent COVID-19. The chain employs TRBV11-2 and TRBJ2-7; tentative D call: TRBD1 (5 bases). What was sequenced was peripheral blood. Here the CDR3 reads CASSLADRAYEQYF. The DNA of the CDR3 is TGTGCCAGCAGCTTAGCTGACAGAGCCTACGAGCAGTACTTC.